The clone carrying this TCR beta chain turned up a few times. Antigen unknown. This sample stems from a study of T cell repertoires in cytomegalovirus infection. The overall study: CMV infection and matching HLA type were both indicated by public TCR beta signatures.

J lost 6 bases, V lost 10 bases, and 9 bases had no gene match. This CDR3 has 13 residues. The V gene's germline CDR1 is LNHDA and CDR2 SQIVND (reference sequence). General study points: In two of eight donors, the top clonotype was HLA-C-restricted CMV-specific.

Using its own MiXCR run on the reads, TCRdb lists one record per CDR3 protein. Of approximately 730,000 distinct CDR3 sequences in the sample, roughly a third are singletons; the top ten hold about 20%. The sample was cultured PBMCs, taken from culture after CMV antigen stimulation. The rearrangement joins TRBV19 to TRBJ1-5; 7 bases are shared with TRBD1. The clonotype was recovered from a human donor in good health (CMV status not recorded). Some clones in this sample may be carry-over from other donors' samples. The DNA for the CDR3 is TGTGCCATATCAGGACAGGCGGGTCAGCCCCAGCATTTT. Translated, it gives CAISGQAGQPQHF. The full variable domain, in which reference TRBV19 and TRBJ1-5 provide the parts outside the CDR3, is DGGITQSPKYLFRKEGQNVTLSCEQNLNHDAMYWYRQDPGQGLRLIYYSQIVNDFQKGDIAEGYSVSREKKESFPLTVTSAQKNPTAFYLCAISGQAGQPQHFGDGTRLSIL.